One sample yielded the 22 T cell receptor beta chains listed below, sequenced in a study of glioma-infiltrating T cells. Using RNA template, CDR3s of TCR alpha and beta were amplified with iRepertoire arm-PCR. MiXCR, run by TCRdb on the multiplex PCR reads, gives a single entry per CDR3 protein. Among 90,000 or so distinct CDR3 sequences listed, about 37% were seen once. Sequencing was performed on glioma tissue, nonneoplastic brain tissue, or PBMCs (not recorded which). The receptors come from a human donor with low-grade glioma or glioblastoma, undergoing nonglioma brain surgery, or in good health (not recorded which).

This clonotype is a singleton in its sample. This may be a read error: a much more frequent sequence differs by one nucleotide. Likely a read error: the CDR3 ends without its conserved phenylalanine or tryptophan. V usage is TRBV19 and J usage is TRBJ1-1; D perhaps matches TRBD1 (6 bases). CDR3 length: 16 amino acids. Trimming took 6 bases from V and 6 from J, leaving 23 bases between them. Germline V gene lookup returns CDR1 LNHDA and CDR2 SQIVND (reference sequence). The CDR3 sequence: CASRTTGSARGAEAFL. CDR3 sequence (DNA): TGTGCCAGTAGGACGACAGGATCGGCCCGTGGGGCTGAAGCTTTCCTT.

This clonotype was recorded at least ten times. V usage is TRBV28 and J usage is TRBJ1-5; 9 positions agree with TRBD1. CDR3 length equals 15 residues. Per the germline V gene, CDR1 is MDHEN and CDR2 is SYDVKM. Germline trimming cut 6 bases from V and 6 bases from J; bases unmatched to any gene: 9. CDR3 nucleotides: TGTGCCAGCAGAATATCACAGGGGGCGGTTCAGCCCCAGCATTTT. This sequence encodes CASRISQGAVQPQHF.

A note on this clonotype: Being one base from a much bigger clone, this may be a read error. The V and J genes are TRBV5-8 and TRBJ2-7; unclear D gene. Trimming cost V 4 bases and J 0 bases, with 11 bases left between them. This CDR3 region has 14 residues. CDR1 is SGHTS, CDR2 YDEGEE, per germline. CDR3 in DNA: TGTGCCAGCAGCACGAGAGTGACCTCCTACGAGCAGTACTTC. As protein: CASSTRVTSYEQYF.

With regard to this clonotype: This could be a read error, since a much larger clone is one nucleotide away. The rearrangement links TRBV18 to TRBJ2-7; no clear D gene. CDR1 and CDR2 from the germline V gene are KGHSH and LQKENI. The CDR3 has 14 residues. V lost 3 bases, J lost 2 bases, and 11 bases lay in between. CDR3 amino acids: CASSPSTSPYEQYF. CDR3 nucleotide sequence: TGTGCCAGCTCACCCTCTACAAGCCCCTACGAGCAGTACTTC.

This clonotype came up many times. The rearrangement links TRBV7-8 to TRBJ1-1; D is unresolved. The V end was cut by 7 bases, the J end by 0 bases, with 3 bases between. Germline CDR1 reads SGHVS; CDR2 reads FQNEAQ. CDR3 length equals 11 residues. The CDR3 loop is CASILNTEAFF. The CDR3 DNA is TGTGCCAGCATCCTGAACACTGAAGCTTTCTTT.

V is TRBV7-9 and J is TRBJ1-2; D gene unclear. The V gene lost 5 bases and the J gene lost 4 bases, with 11 bases spanning the gap. This CDR3 region has 13 residues. Looked up from germline, CDR1 is SEHNR and CDR2 is FQNEAQ (reference sequence). The CDR3: CASSLLQLYGYTF. The CDR3 region has the DNA TGTGCCAGCAGCCTGTTACAACTCTATGGCTACACCTTC.

This clonotype was detected ten times or more. The chain carries TRBV2 and TRBJ1-4; TRBD1 agrees at 7 bases. The V segment lost 5 bases and the J segment 8 bases; nucleotides outside the gene matches: 8. From germline, CDR1 is SNHLY and CDR2 FYNNEI. The CDR3 covers 14 residues. The CDR3 region has the DNA TGTGCCAGCAGTTGGAACAGGGGTAGCGAAAAACTGTTTTTT. Residues: CASSWNRGSEKLFF. Full variable domain (remainder filled in from reference TRBV2 and TRBJ1-4): EPEVTQTPSHQVTQMGQEVILRCVPISNHLYFYWYRQILGQKVEFLVSFYNNEISEKSEIFDDQFSVERPDGSNFTLKIRSTKLEDSAMYFCASSWNRGSEKLFFGSGTQLSVL.

The J gene is TRBJ2-3, the V gene TRBV6-2 or TRBV6-3; 10 nucleotides match TRBD2. CDR1 and CDR2 from the germline V gene are MNHEY and SVGEGT. The CDR3 has 18 amino acids. Germline trimming cut 8 bases from V and 3 bases from J; bases unmatched to any gene: 17. CDR3 DNA sequence: TGTGCCAGCCGAAAACGCCCCTCTAGCGGGAGTCCAACAGATACGCAGTATTTT. Protein: CASRKRPSSGSPTDTQYF.

This clonotype occurred many times. This chain uses TRBV9 with TRBJ2-3, with D possibly matching TRBD2 (5 bases). Trimming removed 2 bases from V and 6 bases from J, with 16 bases in between. CDR3 length equals 15 residues. Germline CDR1 reads SGDLS; CDR2 reads YYNGEE. CDR3: CASSVPLPRGDTQYF. The CDR3 region has the DNA TGTGCCAGCAGCGTCCCGTTGCCCCGCGGGGATACGCAGTATTTT.

About this clonotype itself: Lacking the conserved final phenylalanine or tryptophan, this CDR3 likely reflects a read error. V is TRBV7-6 and J is TRBJ1-1; D unresolved. The germline V and J ends were trimmed by 4 bases and 2 bases, with 14 bases remaining between them. The germline V gene has CDR1 SGHVS and CDR2 FNYEAQ. The length of the CDR3 is 15 residues. The CDR3 nucleotides are TGTGCCAGCAGCTACACCGTTCAGCAAAACACTGAAGCTTTCCTT. Translating gives CASSYTVQQNTEAFL.

As concerns this clonotype: One junction end does not reproduce the germline sequence, and a read error may be involved. The V gene is TRBV28, the J gene TRBJ1-5; 7 bases fit TRBD1. The CDR3 covers 16 residues. In germline, CDR1 is MDHEN, CDR2 SYDVKM. The CDR3, as DNA: TGTGCCAGCAGTTCTGAGCAGGGGGGGAGCAATCATCCCCAGCATTTT. Amino acid sequence: CASSSEQGGSNHPQHF.

Points on this clonotype: At one end the junction does not follow the germline gene, possibly because of a read error. The V call is TRBV12-3 or TRBV12-4, the J call TRBJ2-7, with D perhaps TRBD1 (6 bases). The CDR3 extends over 14 amino acids. The CDR3 nucleotides read TGTGCCAGCGGTTTGAGGACAGAGGGCTACGAGCAGTACTTC. Translation gives CASGLRTEGYEQYF.

For this clonotype: One end of the junction varies from germline; a read error may be responsible. The chain uses TRBV27 and TRBJ2-1; D is unresolved. Germline V lookup: CDR1 MNHEY, CDR2 SMNVEV (reference sequence). This CDR3 region has 13 residues. In nucleotides, the CDR3 is TGTGCCAGCAGTTTAGAGAGATACAATGAGCAGTCCTTC. This sequence encodes CASSLERYNEQSF.

The V call is TRBV5-1, the J call TRBJ2-1, with 14 bases matching TRBD2. From germline, CDR1 is SGHRS and CDR2 YFSETQ. The CDR3 runs 17 residues. Losses at the gene ends were 2 bases for V and 5 bases for J; bases not matched to a gene: 6. DNA of the CDR3: TGCGCCAGCAGCTTACCCGGGACTAGCGGGAGCCACAATGAGCAGTTCTTC. This gives the protein CASSLPGTSGSHNEQFF.

This clonotype was counted ten times or more. CDR3 sequence reads: CSASGEINEKLFF. In DNA form, the CDR3 reads TGCAGTGCTAGTGGGGAGATTAATGAAAAACTGTTTTTT. The chain employs TRBV20-1 and TRBJ1-4; D is undetermined. This CDR3 has 13 residues. V was cut by 3 bases and J by 4 bases, with 9 bases left in between. Germline lookup yields CDR1 DFQATT and CDR2 SNEGSKA (reference sequence).

For this clonotype: One junction end does not reproduce the germline sequence, and a read error may be involved. V usage is TRBV20-1 and J usage is TRBJ2-1, with 9 bases fitting TRBD2. Germline V gene data show CDR1 as DFQATT and CDR2 as SNEGSKA (reference sequence). This CDR3 has 13 residues. The CDR3 nucleotides read TGCAGTGCTAGAGATAGCGGGAGACGTGAGCAGTCCTTC. Protein sequence: CSARDSGRREQSF.

This clonotype has a count of ten or more. V is TRBV7-9 and J is TRBJ1-1; 8 bases agree with TRBD1. V gave up 5 bases and J gave up 1 base; unmatched junction bases: 15. The length of the CDR3 is 18 residues. Germline-derived CDR1 and CDR2 are SEHNR and FQNEAQ (reference sequence). CDR3 nucleotides: TGTGCCAGCAGCCGAGCCGGACAGGGTTCATCAAAGAACACTGAAGCTTTCTTT. This sequence encodes CASSRAGQGSSKNTEAFF.

The chain couples TRBV4-2 to TRBJ1-4; D gene ambiguous. Germline CDR1 and CDR2: LGHNA and YNFKEQ. V gave up 0 bases and J gave up 8 bases, with 13 bases separating them. The CDR3 has 15 residues. CDR3: CASSQDQGGGEKLFF. The CDR3 DNA is TGTGCCAGCAGCCAAGATCAAGGAGGAGGAGAAAAACTGTTTTTT.

This clonotype was detected ten times or more. The V and J genes are TRBV7-8 and TRBJ2-6; 14 nucleotides align to TRBD2. Germline CDR1 SGHVS, CDR2 FQNEAQ. V lost 4 bases, J lost 2 bases, and 1 base stayed unmatched. This CDR3 comprises 17 residues. The CDR3 is CASSSGLAGAGANVLTF. Here the CDR3 DNA reads TGTGCCAGCAGCTCGGGACTAGCGGGAGCTGGGGCCAACGTCCTGACTTTC.

There are many counts of this clonotype. This rearrangement joins TRBV3-1 to TRBJ1-2; no reliable D call. V shed 0 bases and J shed 9 bases, with 17 bases lying between them. The CDR3 consists of 15 residues. Germline V gene data show CDR1 as LGHDT and CDR2 as YNNKEL (reference sequence). CDR3 residues: CASSQDRPGGLSYTF. The CDR3 nucleotides are TGTGCCAGCAGCCAAGACAGGCCCGGAGGTTTGAGCTACACCTTC.

This clonotype has a count of ten or more. The chain uses TRBV3-1 and TRBJ1-2; D perhaps matches TRBD1 (5 bases). Per the germline V gene, CDR1 is LGHDT and CDR2 is YNNKEL (reference sequence). V lost 2 bases and J lost 8, with 9 bases in between. The CDR3 is made up of 12 amino acids. CDR3 DNA: TGTGCCAGCAGCCAACAGGGAGGCGGCTACACCTTC. It specifies CASSQQGGGYTF.

This clonotype was counted at least ten times. The chain combines TRBV24-1 with TRBJ2-1, with 8 bases lining up with TRBD2. This CDR3 has 18 residues. Germline trimming cut 2 bases from V and 8 bases from J; bases unmatched to any gene: 16. Germline-derived CDR1 and CDR2 are KGHDR and SFDVKD. CDR3 coding DNA: TGTGCCACCAGTGATTCCTCGCGGGGCGAGGGACTAGAAGATGAGCAGTTCTTC. Its translation is CATSDSSRGEGLEDEQFF.